This T cell receptor (beta chain) was sequenced in a study of T cell responses to AZD1222 COVID-19 vaccine. For the study at large: Second doses at about 4 or about 12 weeks were pooled. Regarding the study as a whole: Compared with day 0, the breadth and depth of the Spike-specific TCR repertoire rose significantly after two doses of AZD1222. Unmutated regions of variants are reportedly targeted by nearly half of spike-specific TCRs. Most donors were white British, females outnumbered males, and clonal diversity was possibly underestimated.

This CDR3 region has 14 residues. In germline, CDR1 is SGDLS, CDR2 YYNGEE. V lost 0 bases to trimming and J lost 1 base, with 8 bases between them. Remarks on this clone: Its antigen is not identified.

Only in-frame clones appear in the TCRdb table, and some are missing; sequencing was by immunoSEQ multiplex PCR. The sample has 160,000 or so clones, about 90% seen once. The receptor was isolated from an adult in good health. Sequences were derived from peripheral blood, sampled on day 0 of AZD1222 vaccination. The J gene is TRBJ2-7, the V gene TRBV9; tentative D call: TRBD1 (5 bases). The CDR3 is CASSVGAGSYEQYF. CDR3 coding DNA: TGTGCCAGCAGCGTAGGGGCAGGGTCCTACGAGCAGTACTTC.